This TCR beta chain was observed in a study of blood T cell repertoires in COVID-19. Original handling: Nucleated cell counts were estimated from reference gene primer amplification. The method was immunoSEQ multiplex PCR; TCRdb's version includes in-frame clones alone and lacks a portion of them. The V and J calls and clone size are taken from that table; D and trimming were inferred from the DNA. The sample has approximately 92,000 clones, 84% seen once. The CDR3 has 19 residues. From germline, CDR1 is SGHTA and CDR2 FQGNSA. Trimming took 4 bases from V and 5 from J; bases not matched to a gene: 17.

The sample taken for sequencing was peripheral blood. The chain joins TRBV7-2 to TRBJ1-4, with 9 bases matching TRBD1. The receptor was derived from a man in his sixties or seventies with active or convalescent COVID-19. DNA of the CDR3: TGTGCCAGCAGCTCGGTGGGGACAGGGAATCCTGAGCGGAATGAAAAACTGTTTTTT. This codes for CASSSVGTGNPERNEKLFF.